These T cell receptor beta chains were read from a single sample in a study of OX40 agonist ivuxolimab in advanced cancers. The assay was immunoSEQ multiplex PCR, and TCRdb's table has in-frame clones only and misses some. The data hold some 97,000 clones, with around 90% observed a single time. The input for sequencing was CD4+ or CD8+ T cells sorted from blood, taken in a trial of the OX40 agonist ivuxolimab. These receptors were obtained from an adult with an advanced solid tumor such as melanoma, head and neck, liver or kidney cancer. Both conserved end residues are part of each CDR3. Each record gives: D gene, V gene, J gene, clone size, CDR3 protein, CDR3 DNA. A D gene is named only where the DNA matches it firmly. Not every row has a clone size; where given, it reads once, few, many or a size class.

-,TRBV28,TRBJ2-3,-,CASSLGGATRTDTQYF,TGTGCCAGCAGTTTAGGGGGGGCGACCCGCACAGATACGCAGTATTTT
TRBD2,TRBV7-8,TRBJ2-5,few,CASRVAGLAGGPRGETQYF,TGTGCCAGCAGGGTTGCGGGACTAGCGGGAGGTCCCCGGGGAGAGACCCAGTACTTC
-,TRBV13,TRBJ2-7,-,CASSSGEPTSIYEQYF,TGTGCCAGCAGTTCCGGGGAGCCAACTTCGATCTACGAGCAGTACTTC
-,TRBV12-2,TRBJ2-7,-,CASRLDLGRTSSYEQYF,TGTGCAAGTCGCTTAGATTTGGGCAGGACGAGCTCCTACGAGCAGTACTTC
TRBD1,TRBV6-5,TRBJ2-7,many,CASSSRTGGYEQYF,TGTGCCAGCAGTTCTCGGACAGGGGGCTACGAGCAGTACTTC
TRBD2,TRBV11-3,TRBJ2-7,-,CASSPQTGGFYEQYF,TGTGCCAGCAGCCCACAAACGGGGGGTTTCTACGAGCAGTACTTC
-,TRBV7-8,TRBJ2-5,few,CASTPINRETQYF,TGTGCCAGCACCCCCATAAATCGAGAGACCCAGTACTTC
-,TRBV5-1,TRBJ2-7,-,CASSPHVQRSSYEQYF,TGCGCCAGCAGCCCTCATGTACAGAGGTCCTCCTACGAGCAGTACTTC
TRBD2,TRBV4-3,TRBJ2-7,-,CASSSQREGREQYF,TGCGCCAGCAGCTCTCAGCGGGAGGGCCGCGAGCAGTACTTC
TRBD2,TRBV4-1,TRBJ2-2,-,CASSQESAGGDTGELFF,TGCGCCAGCAGCCAAGAATCCGCGGGGGGCGACACCGGGGAGCTGTTTTTT
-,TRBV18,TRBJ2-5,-,CASSLRQAETQYF,TGTGCCAGCTCACTCAGACAGGCTGAGACCCAGTACTTC
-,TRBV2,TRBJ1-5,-,CASVGERDQPQHF,TGTGCCAGCGTGGGGGAGAGGGATCAGCCCCAGCATTTT
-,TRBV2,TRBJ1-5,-,CASKRQGPHQPQHF,TGTGCCAGCAAACGACAAGGCCCCCATCAGCCCCAGCATTTT
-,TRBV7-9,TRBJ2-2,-,CASSSTGELFF,TGTGCCAGCAGCTCAACGGGGGAGCTGTTTTTT
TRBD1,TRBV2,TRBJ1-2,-,CASNNEGAGTF,TGTGCCAGCAATAACGAGGGGGCCGGCACCTTC
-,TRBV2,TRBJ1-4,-,CASSESGGSEKLFF,TGTGCCAGCAGTGAATCTGGGGGGAGTGAAAAACTGTTTTTT
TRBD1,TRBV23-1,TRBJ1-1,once,CASRRGRGEAFF,TGCGCCAGCAGGAGGGGGCGAGGTGAAGCTTTCTTT
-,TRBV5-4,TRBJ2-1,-,CASSLAAGIPLYNEQFF,TGTGCCAGCAGCTTGGCTGCAGGCATCCCCCTCTACAATGAGCAGTTCTTC
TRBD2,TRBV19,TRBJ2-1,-,CASNLGLATYNEQFF,TGTGCCAGTAACCTCGGACTAGCCACGTACAATGAGCAGTTCTTC
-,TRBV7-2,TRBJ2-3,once,CASSTLTETDTQYF,TGTGCCAGCAGCACATTGACAGAGACAGATACGCAGTATTTT
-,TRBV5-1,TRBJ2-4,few,CASSTFERDIQYF,TGCGCCAGCAGCACCTTCGAGCGGGACATTCAGTACTTC
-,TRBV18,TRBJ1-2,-,CASSATSYGYTF,TGTGCCAGCTCAGCCACTTCATATGGCTACACCTTC
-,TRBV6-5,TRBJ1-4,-,CASSTTPLTGLIF,TGTGCCAGCAGTACTACTCCCCTGACAGGTTTAATTTTT
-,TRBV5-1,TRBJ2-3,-,CASSLYGRGTDTQYF,TGCGCCAGCAGCTTGTACGGCAGGGGTACAGATACGCAGTATTTT
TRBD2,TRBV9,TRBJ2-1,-,CASSRTSGYNEQFF,TGTGCCAGCAGTCGGACTAGCGGCTACAATGAGCAGTTCTTC
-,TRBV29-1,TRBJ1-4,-,CSVSAGKLFF,TGCAGCGTCTCGGCCGGAAAACTGTTTTTT
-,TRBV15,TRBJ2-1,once,CATSRGRDNRDNEQFF,TGTGCCACCAGCAGAGGGAGAGACAATCGAGACAATGAGCAGTTCTTC
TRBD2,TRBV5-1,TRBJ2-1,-,CASSLSGLDFNEQFF,TGCGCCAGCAGCTTGTCTGGACTAGATTTTAATGAGCAGTTCTTC
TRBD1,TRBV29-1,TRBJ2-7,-,CSVAAEGGLYEQYF,TGCAGCGTTGCAGCGGAAGGGGGCCTCTACGAGCAGTACTTC
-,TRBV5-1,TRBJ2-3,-,CASSTGTSSTDTQYF,TGCGCCAGCAGCACCGGGACTTCTAGCACAGATACGCAGTATTTT
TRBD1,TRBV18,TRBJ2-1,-,CASSPGDRFYNEQFF,TGTGCCAGCTCACCTGGGGACAGGTTCTACAATGAGCAGTTCTTC
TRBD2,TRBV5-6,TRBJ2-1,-,CASSAGTSGRPFF,TGTGCCAGCAGCGCCGGGACTAGCGGGAGACCGTTCTTC
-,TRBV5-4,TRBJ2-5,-,CASSSEQGGETQYF,TGTGCCAGCAGCTCGGAACAGGGAGGGGAGACCCAGTACTTC
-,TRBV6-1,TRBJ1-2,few,CASSEIGYTF,TGTGCCAGCAGTGAAATTGGCTACACCTTC
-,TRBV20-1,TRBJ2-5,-,CSAREETQYF,TGCAGTGCTCGTGAGGAGACCCAGTACTTC
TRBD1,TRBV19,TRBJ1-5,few,CASRPPDRESQPQHF,TGTGCCAGTAGACCGCCCGACAGGGAGAGTCAGCCCCAGCATTTT
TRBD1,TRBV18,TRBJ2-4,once,CASSPGQGARNIQYF,TGTGCCAGCTCACCGGGACAGGGGGCAAGAAACATTCAGTACTTC
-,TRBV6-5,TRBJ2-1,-,CASVLGRESYNEQFF,TGTGCCAGCGTCCTGGGGCGGGAATCCTACAATGAGCAGTTCTTC
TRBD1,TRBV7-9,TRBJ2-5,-,CASSLNRGVQETQYF,TGTGCCAGCAGCTTGAACAGGGGGGTTCAAGAGACCCAGTACTTC
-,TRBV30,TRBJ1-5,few,CAWSTRTVTQPQHF,TGTGCCTGGAGTACCAGGACTGTAACTCAGCCCCAGCATTTT
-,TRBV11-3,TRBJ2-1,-,CASSLAQRLGDEQFF,TGTGCCAGCAGCTTAGCCCAGCGACTGGGAGATGAGCAGTTCTTC
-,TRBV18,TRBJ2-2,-,CASSPPRDLAGELFF,TGTGCCAGCTCACCACCGAGGGACCTGGCCGGGGAGCTGTTTTTT
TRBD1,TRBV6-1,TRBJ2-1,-,CASSEWGTEYNEQFF,TGTGCCAGCAGTGAATGGGGGACAGAATACAATGAGCAGTTCTTC
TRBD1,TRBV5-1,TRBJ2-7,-,CASSLAGTGVKGDEQYF,TGCGCCAGCAGCTTGGCCGGGACAGGGGTAAAAGGAGACGAGCAGTACTTC
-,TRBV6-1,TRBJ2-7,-,CASSEGHPNYEQYF,TGTGCCAGCAGTGAGGGACACCCTAACTACGAGCAGTACTTC
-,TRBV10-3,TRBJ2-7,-,CAISESAGTSYEQYF,TGTGCCATCAGTGAGTCGGCGGGGACCTCCTACGAGCAGTACTTC
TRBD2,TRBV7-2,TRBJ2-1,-,CASRIAGGAYEQFF,TGTGCCAGCCGAATAGCGGGAGGCGCCTATGAGCAGTTCTTC
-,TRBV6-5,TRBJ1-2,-,CASSYGGRGFTF,TGTGCCAGCAGTTACGGGGGGCGAGGTTTCACCTTC
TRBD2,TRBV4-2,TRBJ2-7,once,CASSQVGGLAAYEQYF,TGTGCCAGCAGCCAAGTTGGGGGACTAGCGGCCTACGAGCAGTACTTC
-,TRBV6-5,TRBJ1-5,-,CASSPDRSLSGPQHF,TGTGCCAGCAGTCCAGACCGATCGCTATCCGGGCCCCAGCATTTT
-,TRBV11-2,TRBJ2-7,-,CASSLRTGHSYEQYF,TGTGCCAGCAGCTTAAGAACCGGACACTCCTACGAGCAGTACTTC
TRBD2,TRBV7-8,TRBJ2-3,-,CASSSRTSGSTQYF,TGTGCCAGCAGCTCAAGAACTAGCGGGAGTACGCAGTATTTT
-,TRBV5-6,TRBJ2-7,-,CASSLQHVIYEQYF,TGTGCCAGCAGCTTGCAACATGTAATCTACGAGCAGTACTTC
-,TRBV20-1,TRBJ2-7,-,CSASRNEQYF,TGCAGTGCTAGTAGAAACGAGCAGTACTTC
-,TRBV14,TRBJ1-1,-,CASSQLGMAFF,TGTGCCAGCAGCCAACTCGGGATGGCTTTCTTT
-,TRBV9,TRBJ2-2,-,CASSVDSGTGELFF,TGTGCCAGCAGCGTTGATAGCGGCACCGGGGAGCTGTTTTTT
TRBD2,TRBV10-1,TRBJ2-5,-,CASSESAWLAGGMVQETQYF,TGCGCCAGCAGTGAGTCAGCGTGGCTAGCGGGAGGGATGGTCCAAGAGACCCAGTACTTC
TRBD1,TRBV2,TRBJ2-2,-,CASSRGRDTGELFF,TGTGCCAGCAGCAGGGGGCGAGACACCGGGGAGCTGTTTTTT
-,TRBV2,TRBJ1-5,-,CASSEALPQPQHF,TGTGCCAGCAGTGAAGCGCTTCCTCAGCCCCAGCATTTT